A single sample gave rise to the 26 T cell receptor beta chains below, sequenced in a study of blood T cells in healthy people across ages. A second PCR of roughly 7 to 11 cycles used a sample-barcoded 5' primer and a J-beta primer mix. TCRdb passed the 5' RACE reads through MiXCR, listing each CDR3 protein once. The table includes around 1,000,000 distinct CDR3 sequences, around 25% detected once. These data also formed part of another study, on T cells of mothers and their children.

Specimen: blood. The receptors were gathered from a girl aged 2 to 10 in good health.

This clonotype was detected only a few times. V usage is TRBV28 and J usage is TRBJ2-1; a possible D gene is TRBD1 (6 bases). The V end was cut by 4 bases, the J end by 7 bases, with 26 bases between. This CDR3 contains 18 residues. The germline CDR1 and CDR2 sequences are MDHEN and SYDVKM. CDR3 nucleotides: TGTGCCAGCAGTTCGGCCTTTAAGGGGGATCACTCGTGGAATGAGCAGTTCTTC. This sequence encodes CASSSAFKGDHSWNEQFF.

This clonotype was found many times. The chain recombines TRBV7-9 with TRBJ2-5, with D unresolved. This CDR3 contains 13 residues. Deletions cut 5 bases from V and 4 bases from J, with 11 bases between. Per the germline V gene, CDR1 is SEHNR and CDR2 is FQNEAQ (reference sequence). CDR3 in amino acids: CASSPPLRETQYF. The CDR3 region has the DNA TGTGCCAGCAGCCCACCGCTTAGAGAGACCCAGTACTTC.

This clonotype has a handful of counts. This chain links TRBV3-1 with TRBJ1-2; D is unresolved. The CDR3 is 14 amino acids. Germline V CDR1 and CDR2: LGHDT, YNNKEL (reference sequence). Trimming pared 0 bases from V and 7 bases from J, leaving 12 bases between. As DNA, the CDR3 is TGTGCCAGCAGCCAAGATTACTCCCGGAGTGGCTACACCTTC. The encoded protein is CASSQDYSRSGYTF.

This clonotype was observed a handful of times. This CDR3 reads CATATSGTDTQYF. DNA of the CDR3: TGTGCCACCGCTACTAGCGGCACAGATACGCAGTATTTT. This chain links TRBV10-3 with TRBJ2-3; 7 bases fit TRBD2. The V gene's germline CDR1 is ENHRY and CDR2 SYGVKD. The V segment lost 10 bases and the J segment 1 base; nucleotides outside the gene matches: 5. The CDR3 is 13 residues long.

This clonotype has a count of ten or more. The rearrangement links TRBV6-5 to TRBJ2-7; TRBD1 matches 11 bases. The CDR3 covers 14 residues. V lost 2 bases and J lost 6; bases outside the gene matches: 3. Germline CDR1 is MNHEY and CDR2 is SVGAGI. CDR3 protein: CASSYGTGGTEQYF. The CDR3 region has the DNA TGTGCCAGCAGTTACGGGACAGGGGGGACCGAGCAGTACTTC.

The V gene is TRBV28, the J gene TRBJ1-4; the D is unclear. Trimming cost V 4 bases and J 8 bases, with 11 bases left between them. Looked up from germline, CDR1 is MDHEN and CDR2 is SYDVKM. There are 13 residues in the CDR3. The CDR3 DNA sequence: TGTGCCAGCAGTTGGACGGTTCGGGAAAAACTGTTTTTT. Amino acid sequence: CASSWTVREKLFF.

The V call is TRBV4-1, the J call TRBJ2-1; 7 bases line up with TRBD1. The germline V gene has CDR1 MGHRA and CDR2 YSYEKL. The CDR3 is 15 amino acids. The junction had 3 bases not matched to a gene; V was cut back by 0 bases and J by 4 bases. The DNA for the CDR3 is TGCGCCAGCAGCCAAGATTCGGGACAGTACAATGAGCAGTTCTTC. Its protein is CASSQDSGQYNEQFF.

This chain uses TRBV12-3 or TRBV12-4 with TRBJ1-3, with D hard to call. This CDR3 is built from 15 residues. Trimming cost V 3 bases and J 4 bases, with 13 bases left between them. DNA for the CDR3: TGTGCCAGCAGTTTCTCTGGGCCGCAGGGAAACACCATATATTTT. This translates into CASSFSGPQGNTIYF.

The chain recombines TRBV4-1 with TRBJ1-2, with D unresolved. V lost 4 bases, J lost 6 bases, and 15 bases lay in between. Germline V gene sequence: CDR1 MGHRA, CDR2 YSYEKL. The CDR3 has 14 amino acids. The CDR3 loop is CASSPADGRDGYTF. The DNA of the CDR3 is TGCGCCAGCAGCCCCGCAGACGGGAGGGATGGCTACACCTTC.

This clonotype was seen ten or more times. The chain employs TRBV3-1 and TRBJ2-7; D not resolved. There are 13 residues in the CDR3. Germline V lookup: CDR1 LGHDT, CDR2 YNNKEL (reference sequence). V was trimmed by 4 bases and J by 3 bases, leaving 10 bases between them. The CDR3 reads CASSPSGLYEQYF. In DNA, the CDR3 is TGTGCCAGCAGCCCCTCGGGTCTCTACGAGCAGTACTTC.

About this clonotype itself: At one end the junction does not follow the germline gene, possibly because of a read error. The genes are TRBV10-3 and TRBJ1-4, with D unresolved. The germline V gene has CDR1 ENHRY and CDR2 SYGVKD. The CDR3 is 13 amino acids. CDR3 sequence: CAVSESADEKLFF. Here the CDR3 DNA reads TGTGCCGTCAGTGAGTCGGCCGATGAAAAACTGTTTTTT.

This chain joins TRBV7-6 and TRBJ2-2; no clear D gene. V dropped 0 bases and J dropped 4 bases, with 9 bases sitting between them. Germline V lookup: CDR1 SGHVS, CDR2 FNYEAQ. There are 15 residues in the CDR3. Here the CDR3 DNA reads TGTGCCAGCAGCTTAGCGCAAGGACCCACCGGGGAGCTGTTTTTT. Amino acid sequence: CASSLAQGPTGELFF.

This clonotype came up a few times. The chain couples TRBV18 to TRBJ1-1; D is uncertain. The V gene's germline CDR1 is KGHSH and CDR2 LQKENI. The CDR3 has 12 residues. V gave up 3 bases and J gave up 4 bases, with 6 bases separating them. The CDR3 nucleotides read TGTGCCAGCTCACCGCTGCTCACTGAAGCTTTCTTT. Its protein product is CASSPLLTEAFF.

This clonotype was counted between two and nine times. The J gene is TRBJ1-1, the V gene TRBV7-3; weak D call: TRBD1 (6 bases). In germline, CDR1 is SGHTA, CDR2 FQGTGA. V lost 7 bases and J lost 4, with 16 bases in between. The CDR3 has 14 residues. This CDR3 reads CASKSTGLGTEAFF. Written as DNA, the CDR3 is TGTGCCAGCAAATCAACAGGGTTGGGCACTGAAGCTTTCTTT.

The chain employs TRBV29-1 and TRBJ1-1, with no clear D. The CDR3 has 12 amino acids. Trimming pared 5 bases from V and 1 base from J, leaving 8 bases between. CDR1 and CDR2 from the germline V gene are SQVTM and ANQGSEA. CDR3 residues: CSVSNPNTEAFF. The CDR3 DNA sequence: TGCAGCGTTTCTAACCCGAACACTGAAGCTTTCTTT.

This clonotype was observed a few times. The CDR3: CASSRTTGETQYF. The CDR3 nucleotides read TGTGCCAGCAGCCGGACTACTGGGGAGACCCAGTACTTC. The chain couples TRBV11-3 to TRBJ2-5; TRBD2 might be the D (6 bases). Germline values: CDR1 SGHNT, CDR2 YENEEA. CDR3 length equals 13 residues. V gave up 5 bases and J gave up 5 bases, with 12 bases separating them. Supplemented by reference TRBV11-3 and TRBJ2-5, the full variable domain reads EAGVVQSPRYKIIEKKQPVAFWCNPISGHNTLYWYLQNLGQGPELLIRYENEEAVDDSQLPKDRFSAERLKGVDSTLKIQPAELGDSAVYLCASSRTTGETQYFGPGTRLLVL.

The table lists this clonotype with a few counts. The CDR3, as DNA: TGTGCCAGCAGCTTAAACGGGGGGCCGGGGGAGACCCAGTACTTC. Residues: CASSLNGGPGETQYF. V gene TRBV13 combines with J gene TRBJ2-5; D perhaps matches TRBD2 (7 bases). Germline V gene sequence: CDR1 PRHDT, CDR2 FYEKMQ (reference sequence). Trimming took off 2 bases at V and 5 bases at J, with 15 bases between the two ends. The CDR3 length is 15 residues.

In this sample, this clonotype turned up a few times. The V and J genes are TRBV20-1 and TRBJ1-1; D possibly corresponds to TRBD1 (5 bases). The V end was cut by 7 bases, the J end by 10 bases, with 19 bases between. CDR1 DFQATT and CDR2 SNEGSKA come from the germline V gene (reference sequence). This CDR3 spans 12 amino acids. Here the CDR3 reads CSVLVGAGGAFF. The CDR3 DNA reads as TGCAGTGTACTTGTCGGGGCAGGTGGAGCTTTCTTT.

The chain joins TRBV7-2 to TRBJ2-1, with no clear D. Germline V gene sequence: CDR1 SGHTA, CDR2 FQGNSA. The CDR3 has 17 amino acids. With 2 bases removed from V and 4 bases from J, the gap between germline ends came to 18 bases. CDR3 sequence reads: CASSLIFLNALYNEQFF. CDR3 coding DNA: TGTGCCAGCAGCTTAATATTTCTTAACGCCCTTTACAATGAGCAGTTCTTC.

This chain links TRBV20-1 with TRBJ2-1; perhaps TRBD2 as D (6 bases). The V end lost 6 bases, the J end lost 9 bases, and 18 bases lay between the germline ends. CDR1 and CDR2 (germline): DFQATT, SNEGSKA (reference sequence). This CDR3 is built from 13 residues. CDR3 region: CSARGSGNTEQFF. The CDR3, as DNA: TGCAGTGCCCGGGGGAGCGGCAATACTGAGCAGTTCTTC.

The V call is TRBV5-1, the J call TRBJ1-1, with D possibly TRBD1 on 6 matching bases. V dropped 0 bases and J dropped 0 bases, with 9 bases sitting between them. The CDR3 length is 15 residues. Germline V gives CDR1 SGHRS, CDR2 YFSETQ. CDR3 DNA: TGCGCCAGCAGCTTGGGGACAGTCATGAACACTGAAGCTTTCTTT. This encodes CASSLGTVMNTEAFF.

Points on this clonotype: A read error may explain this, as a much larger clone is one base away. This chain uses TRBV4-3 with TRBJ2-3; the D gene is possibly TRBD2 (6 bases). Germline CDR1 is LGHNA and CDR2 is YSLEER. CDR3 length equals 15 residues. With 0 bases removed from V and 0 bases from J, the gap between germline ends came to 7 bases. The CDR3 DNA reads as TGCGCCAGCAGCCAAGAGGGGACTAGCACAGATACGCAGTATTTT. It specifies CASSQEGTSTDTQYF.

This sequence joins TRBV29-1 and TRBJ2-3; TRBD2 might be the D (6 bases). Trimming shortened V by 7 bases and J by 6 bases, and 20 bases separated the two germline ends. This CDR3 is built from 14 residues. Germline values: CDR1 SQVTM, CDR2 ANQGSEA. The DNA of the CDR3 is TGCAGCGCCCGACTAGTGGCGGGGCCCGATACGCAGTATTTT. Translation gives CSARLVAGPDTQYF.

The chain joins TRBV3-1 to TRBJ1-5; TRBD1 might be the D (5 bases). This CDR3 is built from 13 residues. Per germline, CDR1 LGHDT and CDR2 YNNKEL (reference sequence). V was pared by 3 bases and J by 7 bases, with 10 bases between. The CDR3 loop is CASSHSGDQPQHF. CDR3 DNA: TGTGCCAGCAGCCATAGTGGGGACCAGCCCCAGCATTTT.

This chain links TRBV12-3 or TRBV12-4 with TRBJ2-5; D gene ambiguous. The assigned J gene may be wrong: the sequence end matches TRBJ2-1 better. The CDR3 is made up of 13 amino acids. The CDR3 region is CATHTGLFNEQFF. The CDR3 nucleotides read TGTGCCACCCACACTGGATTATTTAATGAGCAGTTCTTC.

There are a few counts of this clonotype. The chain joins TRBV2 to TRBJ1-2; D not certain. Germline values: CDR1 SNHLY, CDR2 FYNNEI. Trimming pared 4 bases from V and 6 bases from J, leaving 9 bases between. The CDR3 has 12 residues. In DNA form, the CDR3 reads TGTGCCAGCAGTGTAAGGGTGCATGGCTACACCTTC. Translated, it gives CASSVRVHGYTF.